What follows describes a single T cell receptor (beta chain). Germline V gives CDR1 LGHNA, CDR2 YSLEER. V dropped 0 bases and J dropped 1; count of bases not matched to a gene: 0. The CDR3 length is 16 residues. This table comes from immunoSEQ multiplex PCR, and its TCRdb copy is limited to in-frame clones, with some not included. The profile covers 160,000 or so clones, with just over 90% appearing a single time and about 2% taken by the ten largest. This specimen belongs to a study of blood T cell repertoires in COVID-19. About the research overall: T cells, B-cell-depleted T cells, or PBMCs provided the cDNA or gDNA that served as material.

This sequence originates from a woman aged 55 to 70 with COVID-19, enrolled during active disease. The chain links TRBV4-3 to TRBJ2-2, with 9 bases matching TRBD2. The sequencing input was peripheral blood. CDR3 residues: CASSQEAGGNTGELFF. In nucleotides, the CDR3 is TGCGCCAGCAGCCAAGAAGCGGGGGGGAACACCGGGGAGCTGTTTTTT.